This T cell receptor (beta chain) was captured in a study of blood T cells in healthy people across ages. For this clonotype: Its target is unknown.

Whole-study findings and limits: Diversity was higher, and naive CD4+ cells more numerous, in long-lived donors than in aged donors. In older individuals, TCR beta diversity per million T cells was lower, falling roughly linearly with age.

The authors ran a second PCR of about 6 to 11 cycles using a sample-barcoded 5' primer and a J-beta primer mix. Every cDNA molecule carried a tag from a template-switch adaptor bearing 12 random nucleotides. TCRdb re-called the 5' RACE reads through MiXCR, storing one row per CDR3 protein. The sample yields about 1.7 million distinct CDR3 sequences, under 30% seen once. The CDR3 has 15 residues. V shed 2 bases and J shed 1 base, with 9 bases lying between them. Germline V gene data show CDR1 as SGHVS and CDR2 as FQNEAQ. The chain employs TRBV7-8 and TRBJ1-5; D not certain. Sequenced sample: blood. This TCR came from a young woman in good health. The CDR3 loop reads CASSLILGSNQPQHF. In DNA form, the CDR3 reads TGTGCCAGCAGCTTAATCCTAGGGAGCAATCAGCCCCAGCATTTT. The full variable domain, in which reference TRBV7-8 and TRBJ1-5 provide the parts outside the CDR3, is GAGVSQSPRYKVAKRGQDVALRCDPISGHVSLFWYQQALGQGPEFLTYFQNEAQLDKSGLPSDRFFAERPEGSVSTLKIQRTQQEDSAVYLCASSLILGSNQPQHFGDGTRLSIL.